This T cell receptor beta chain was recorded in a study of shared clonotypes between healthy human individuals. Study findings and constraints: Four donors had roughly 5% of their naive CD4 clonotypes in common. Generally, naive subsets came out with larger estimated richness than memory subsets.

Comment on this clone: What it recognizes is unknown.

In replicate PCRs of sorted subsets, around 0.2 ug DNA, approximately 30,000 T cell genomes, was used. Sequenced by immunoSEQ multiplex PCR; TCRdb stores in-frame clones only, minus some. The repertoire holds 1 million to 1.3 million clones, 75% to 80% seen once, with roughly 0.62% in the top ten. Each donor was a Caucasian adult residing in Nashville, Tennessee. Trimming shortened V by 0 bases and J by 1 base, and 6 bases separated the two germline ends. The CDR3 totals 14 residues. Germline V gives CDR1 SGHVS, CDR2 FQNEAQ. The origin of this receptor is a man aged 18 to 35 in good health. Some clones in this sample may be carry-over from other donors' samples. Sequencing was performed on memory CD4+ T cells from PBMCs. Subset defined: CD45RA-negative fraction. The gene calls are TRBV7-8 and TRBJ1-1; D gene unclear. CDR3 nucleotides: TGTGCCAGCAGCTTAGCCCCCAGGAACACTGAAGCTTTCTTT. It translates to CASSLAPRNTEAFF.